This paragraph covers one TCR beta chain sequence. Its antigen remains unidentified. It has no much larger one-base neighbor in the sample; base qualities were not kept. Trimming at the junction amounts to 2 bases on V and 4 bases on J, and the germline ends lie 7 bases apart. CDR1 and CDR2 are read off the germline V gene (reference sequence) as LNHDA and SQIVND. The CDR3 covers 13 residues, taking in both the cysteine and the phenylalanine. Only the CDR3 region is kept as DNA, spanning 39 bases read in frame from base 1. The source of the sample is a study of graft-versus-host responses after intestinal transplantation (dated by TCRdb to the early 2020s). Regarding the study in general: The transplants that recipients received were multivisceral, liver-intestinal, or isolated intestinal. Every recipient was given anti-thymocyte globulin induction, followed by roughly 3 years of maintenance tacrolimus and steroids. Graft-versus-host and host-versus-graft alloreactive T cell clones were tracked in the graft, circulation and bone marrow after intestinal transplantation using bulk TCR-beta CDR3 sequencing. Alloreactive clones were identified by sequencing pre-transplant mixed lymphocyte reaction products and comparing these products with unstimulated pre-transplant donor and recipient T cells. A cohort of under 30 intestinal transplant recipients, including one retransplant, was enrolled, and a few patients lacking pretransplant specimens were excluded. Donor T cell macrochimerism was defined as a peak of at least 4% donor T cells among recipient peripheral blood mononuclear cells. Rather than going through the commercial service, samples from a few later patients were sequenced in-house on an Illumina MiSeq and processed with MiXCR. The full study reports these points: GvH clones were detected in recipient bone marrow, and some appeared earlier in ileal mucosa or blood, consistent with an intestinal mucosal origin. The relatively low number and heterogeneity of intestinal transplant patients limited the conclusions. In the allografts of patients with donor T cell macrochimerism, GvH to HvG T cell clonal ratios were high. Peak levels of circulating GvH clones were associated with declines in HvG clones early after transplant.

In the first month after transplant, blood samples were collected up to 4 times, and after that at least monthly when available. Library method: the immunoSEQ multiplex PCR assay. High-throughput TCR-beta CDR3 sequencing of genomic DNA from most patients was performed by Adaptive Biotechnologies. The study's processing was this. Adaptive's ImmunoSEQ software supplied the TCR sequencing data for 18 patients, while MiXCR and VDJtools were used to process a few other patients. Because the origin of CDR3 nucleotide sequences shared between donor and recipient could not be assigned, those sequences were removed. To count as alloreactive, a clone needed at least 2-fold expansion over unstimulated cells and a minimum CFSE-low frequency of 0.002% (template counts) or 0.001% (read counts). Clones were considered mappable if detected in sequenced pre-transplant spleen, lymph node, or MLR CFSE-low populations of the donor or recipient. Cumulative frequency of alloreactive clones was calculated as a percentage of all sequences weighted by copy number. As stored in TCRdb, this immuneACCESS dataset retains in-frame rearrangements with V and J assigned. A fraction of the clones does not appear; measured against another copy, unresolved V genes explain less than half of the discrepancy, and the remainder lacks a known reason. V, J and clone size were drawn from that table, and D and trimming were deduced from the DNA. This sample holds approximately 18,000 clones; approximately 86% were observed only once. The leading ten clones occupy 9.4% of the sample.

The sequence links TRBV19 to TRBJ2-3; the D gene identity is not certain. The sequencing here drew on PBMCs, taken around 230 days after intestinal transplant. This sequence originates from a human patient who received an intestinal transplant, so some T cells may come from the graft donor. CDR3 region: CASSIIVADTQYF. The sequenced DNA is TGTGCCAGTAGTATAATAGTGGCAGATACGCAGTATTTT.